A single sample is the source of the 8 T cell receptor beta chains below, sequenced in a study of blood T cell repertoires in COVID-19. Profiled with immunoSEQ multiplex PCR; TCRdb holds only in-frame clones, not every one. The sample lists some 130,000 clones; approximately 90% were seen once. The sequenced material came from peripheral blood. These receptors were taken from a man aged 50 to 60 with acute or convalescent COVID-19.

The rearrangement uses TRBV6-1 and TRBJ1-3; tentatively, D is TRBD1 (6 bases). V lost 2 bases, J lost 4 bases, and 6 bases lay in between. Germline CDR1 is MNHNS and CDR2 is SASEGT. The CDR3 contains 13 residues. DNA for the CDR3: TGTGCCAGCAGTGAAACAGGGGGAAACACCATATATTTT. Encoded protein: CASSETGGNTIYF.

About this clone itself: This sample also contains other DNA sequences that code for the same CDR3. The rearrangement joins TRBV5-1 to TRBJ1-1; D is unresolved. The CDR3 has 13 residues. V was pared by 0 bases and J by 0 bases, with 3 bases between. Per the germline V gene, CDR1 is SGHRS and CDR2 is YFSETQ. This CDR3 is CASSLVVNTEAFF. In nucleotides, the CDR3 is TGCGCCAGCAGCTTGGTAGTGAACACTGAAGCTTTCTTT.

The chain couples TRBV4-2 to TRBJ2-3; D may be TRBD1 (5 bases). CDR1 LGHNA and CDR2 YNFKEQ come from the germline V gene. Trimming left V 3 bases short and J 4 bases short, with 14 bases between. There are 15 residues in the CDR3. The CDR3 DNA sequence: TGTGCCAGCAGCCAGGAGCAGGGTTCGTCAGATACGCAGTATTTT. Translation: CASSQEQGSSDTQYF.

The J gene is TRBJ1-2, the V gene TRBV12-3 or TRBV12-4, with unresolved D. The CDR3 extends over 12 amino acids. Trimming pared 7 bases from V and 8 bases from J, leaving 14 bases between. This chain's CDR3 is CASTLNRGGYTF. The CDR3 region has the DNA TGTGCCAGCACCCTGAATCGTGGCGGCTACACCTTC.

The CDR3: CASKGDPIYNEQFF. In DNA, the CDR3 is TGTGCCTCGAAGGGGGACCCCATATACAATGAGCAGTTCTTC. This sequence joins TRBV30 and TRBJ2-1; D perhaps matches TRBD1 (6 bases). V was shortened by 7 bases and J by 4 bases, with 17 bases between the two germline ends. Looked up from germline, CDR1 is GTSNPN and CDR2 is SVGIG (reference sequence). The CDR3 spans 14 residues.

The V and J genes are TRBV4-1 and TRBJ1-2, with D possibly being TRBD1 (5 bases). Between the trimmed V and J ends, which lost 5 bases and 4 bases, there was a span of 17 bases. This CDR3 spans 15 amino acids. Germline V CDR1 and CDR2: MGHRA, YSYEKL. CDR3 coding DNA: TGCGCCAGCAGCAATGACCCTGGGGGGATCTATGGCTACACCTTC. Its protein product is CASSNDPGGIYGYTF.

The chain uses TRBV5-1 and TRBJ1-1; 7 nucleotides match TRBD1. J gave up 4 bases and V 7 bases, and 10 bases lay outside the gene matches. The CDR3 has 14 residues. Germline V gives CDR1 SGHRS, CDR2 YFSETQ. The CDR3 DNA reads as TGCGCCAGCGGTACAGGGGCGGACGGCACTGAAGCTTTCTTT. Translating it yields CASGTGADGTEAFF. Combining the CDR3 with reference TRBV5-1 and TRBJ1-1 gives the whole variable domain KAGVTQTPRYLIKTRGQQVTLSCSPISGHRSVSWYQQTPGQGLQFLFEYFSETQRNKGNFPGRFSGRQFSNSRSEMNVSTLELGDSALYLCASGTGADGTEAFFGQGTRLTVV.

The chain carries TRBV27 and TRBJ1-2; D possibly corresponds to TRBD1 (5 bases). V was clipped by 5 bases and J by 4 bases, with 14 bases between them. The germline CDR1 and CDR2 sequences are MNHEY and SMNVEV (reference sequence). The CDR3 loop spans 14 amino acids. The CDR3 sequence is CASSPRQGAYGYTF. The CDR3 DNA reads TGTGCCAGCAGTCCGAGGCAGGGCGCCTATGGCTACACCTTC.